This entry lists 2 T cell receptor beta chains sequenced from one sample in a study of blood T cells in healthy people across ages. Sample-barcoded 5' priming and a J-beta primer mix drove a second PCR of about 7 to 11 cycles. From the 5' RACE reads, TCRdb called clonotypes with MiXCR, one entry per CDR3 protein. This sample carries 700,000 to 900,000 distinct CDR3 sequences, around 25% of them seen once, and the ten largest clones take 3%. These records were also assigned to another study, of T cells of mothers and their children.

Input material: blood. Receptor source: a boy aged 5-17 years in good health.

The chain is built from TRBV7-2 and TRBJ2-1; 7 bases map to TRBD2. The CDR3 covers 13 residues. V lost 3 bases to trimming and J lost 7 bases; unmatched junction nucleotides: 3. CDR1 and CDR2 from the germline V gene are SGHTA and FQGNSA. The chain's CDR3 is CASSFFSGNEQFF. CDR3 bases: TGTGCCAGCAGCTTTTTTAGCGGGAATGAGCAGTTCTTC. The full variable domain, with the rest looked up from reference TRBV7-2 and TRBJ2-1, is GAGVSQSPSNKVTEKGKDVELRCDPISGHTALYWYRQSLGQGLEFLIYFQGNSAPDKSGLPSDRFSAERTGGSVSTLTIQRTQQEDSAVYLCASSFFSGNEQFFGPGTRLTVL.

This clonotype was observed a handful of times. V is TRBV5-1 and J is TRBJ2-3; 8 bases are a match to TRBD2. Germline V gives CDR1 SGHRS, CDR2 YFSETQ. The ends lost 6 bases at V and 4 bases at J; junction bases unmatched: 1. This CDR3 comprises 12 residues. CDR3 sequence (DNA): TGCGCCAGCAAAGCGGGGGCAGATACGCAGTATTTT. This translates into CASKAGADTQYF.